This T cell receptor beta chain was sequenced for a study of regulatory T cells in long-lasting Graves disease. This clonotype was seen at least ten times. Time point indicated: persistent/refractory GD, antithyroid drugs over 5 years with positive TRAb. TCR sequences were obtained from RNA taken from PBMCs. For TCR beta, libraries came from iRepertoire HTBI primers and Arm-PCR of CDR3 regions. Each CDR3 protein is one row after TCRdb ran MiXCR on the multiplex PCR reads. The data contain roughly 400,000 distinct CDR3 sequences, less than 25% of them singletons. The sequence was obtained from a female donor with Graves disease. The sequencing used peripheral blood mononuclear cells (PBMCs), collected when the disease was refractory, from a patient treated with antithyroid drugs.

The DNA for the CDR3 is TGTGCCAGCATCCATATCTGGGGGGGGGCTGACACTGAAGCTTTCTTT. This encodes CASIHIWGGADTEAFF. The chain is built from TRBV28 and TRBJ1-1, with D possibly being TRBD1 (6 bases). This CDR3 has 16 amino acids. V dropped 7 bases and J dropped 3 bases, with 21 bases sitting between them. CDR1 and CDR2 from the germline V gene are MDHEN and SYDVKM. The full variable domain, with the rest looked up from reference TRBV28 and TRBJ1-1, is DVKVTQSSRYLVKRTGEKVFLECVQDMDHENMFWYRQDPGLGLRLIYFSYDVKMKEKGDIPEGYSVSREKKERFSLILESASTNQTSMYLCASIHIWGGADTEAFFGQGTRLTVV.